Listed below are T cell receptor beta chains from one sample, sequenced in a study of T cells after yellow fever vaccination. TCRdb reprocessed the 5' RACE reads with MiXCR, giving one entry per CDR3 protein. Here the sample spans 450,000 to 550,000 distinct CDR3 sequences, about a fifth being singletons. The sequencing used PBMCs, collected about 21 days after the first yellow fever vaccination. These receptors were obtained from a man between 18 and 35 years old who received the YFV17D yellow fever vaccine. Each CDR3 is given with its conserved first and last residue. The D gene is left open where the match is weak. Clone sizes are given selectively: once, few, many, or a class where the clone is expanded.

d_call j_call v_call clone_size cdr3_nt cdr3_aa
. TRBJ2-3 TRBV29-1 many TGCAGCGTTGAGGCTAGCGGCACAGATACGCAGTATTTT CSVEASGTDTQYF
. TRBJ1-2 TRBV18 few TGTGCCAGCTCATCCGACGGCCAGTATGGCTACACCTTC CASSSDGQYGYTF
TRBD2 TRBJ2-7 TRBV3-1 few TGTGCCAGCAGCCGGAAAACGGAGCTAGCGGGGATGGACGAGCAGTACTTC CASSRKTELAGMDEQYF
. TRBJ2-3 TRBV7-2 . TGTGCCAGCAGCTTAACGAAGGGCACAGATACGCAGTATTTT CASSLTKGTDTQYF
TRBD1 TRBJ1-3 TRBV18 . TGTGCCAGCTCGCCAACAACTACAACCCGGGGACAGGGTGGAAACACCATATATTTT CASSPTTTTRGQGGNTIYF
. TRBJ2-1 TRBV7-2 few TGTGCCAGCAGCATAGACAGTCGGACCTACAATGAGCAGTTCTTC CASSIDSRTYNEQFF
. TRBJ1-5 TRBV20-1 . TGCAGTGCCCAGAGGGGAGCTCAGCCCCAGCATTTT CSAQRGAQPQHF
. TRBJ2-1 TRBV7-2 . TGTGCCAGCAGCTTAAGGGGACAAATATACAATGAGCAGTTCTTC CASSLRGQIYNEQFF
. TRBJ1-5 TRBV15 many TGTGCCACCAGCATTGGCAGGAATCAGCCCCAGCATTTT CATSIGRNQPQHF
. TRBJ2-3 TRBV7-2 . TGTGCCAGCAGTCTCCCGCCGGGAGATACGCAGTATTTT CASSLPPGDTQYF
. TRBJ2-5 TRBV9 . TGTGCCAGCAGCGTAGAGTCAGAAGAGACCCAGTACTTC CASSVESEETQYF
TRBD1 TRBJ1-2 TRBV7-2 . TGTGCCAGCAGCCATGTGGAGGGACAGGGCTATGGCTACACCTTC CASSHVEGQGYGYTF
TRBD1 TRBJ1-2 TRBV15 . TGTGCCACCAGCGGTTCCGGGACAGGGGGCTCGGGGTATGGCTACACCTTC CATSGSGTGGSGYGYTF
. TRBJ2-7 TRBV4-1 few TGCGCCAGCAGCCAAGGTCTCATGACTGGACCGCTAGAGCAGTACTTC CASSQGLMTGPLEQYF
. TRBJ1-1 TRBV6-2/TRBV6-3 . TGTGCCAGCAGTTGGTCAGATCGGACTGAAGCTTTCTTT CASSWSDRTEAFF
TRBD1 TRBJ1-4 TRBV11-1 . TGTGCCAGCAGCTCGACAGGGTCTAATGAAAAACTGTTTTTT CASSSTGSNEKLFF
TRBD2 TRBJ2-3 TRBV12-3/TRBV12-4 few TGTGCCAGCAGTTTATTTAGCGGGGGGGCTGGGGCAGATACGCAGTATTTT CASSLFSGGAGADTQYF
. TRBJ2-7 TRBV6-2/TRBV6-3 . TGTGCCAGCAGCCCCTCGGGCGGGTGGCGTTCCCGAAGCTCCTACGAGCAGTACTTC CASSPSGGWRSRSSYEQYF
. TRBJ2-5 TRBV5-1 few TGCGCCAGCAGCTTGGGACTCTCAGGGACCCAGTACTTC CASSLGLSGTQYF
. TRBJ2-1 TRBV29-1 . TGCAGCGTCGATACAGGGTCCAATGAGCAGTTCTTC CSVDTGSNEQFF
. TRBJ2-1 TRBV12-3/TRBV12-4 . TGTGCCAGCAGTTTTGGGTCGAGCTCCTACAATGAGCAGTTCTTC CASSFGSSSYNEQFF
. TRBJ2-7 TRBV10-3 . TGTGCCATCAGGGTCCGGGGGATCCTCCACGAGCAGTACTTC CAIRVRGILHEQYF
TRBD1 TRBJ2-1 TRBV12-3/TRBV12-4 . TGTGCCAGCAGTTCAAACAGGGGGCTTGAGGGTGAGCAGTTCTTC CASSSNRGLEGEQFF
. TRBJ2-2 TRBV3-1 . TGTGCCAGCAGCCCAGGACAGTTTGCCACCGGGGAGCTGTTTTTT CASSPGQFATGELFF
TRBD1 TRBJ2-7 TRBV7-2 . TGTGCCAGCAGCAACCCGGGACAGAGTTACGAGCAGTACTTC CASSNPGQSYEQYF
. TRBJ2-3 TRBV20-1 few TGCAGTGCGGGGACCGCCGGAGATACGCAGTATTTT CSAGTAGDTQYF
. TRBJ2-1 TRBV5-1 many TGCGCCAGCAGCTTGGAACAGGAGCAGTTCTTC CASSLEQEQFF
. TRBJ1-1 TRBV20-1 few TGCAGTGTAGGGGGGAGGATGAACACTGAAGCTTTCTTT CSVGGRMNTEAFF